These T cell receptor beta chains were read from a single sample in a study of lung T cells in sarcoidosis with Löfgren's syndrome. TCRdb re-derived calls from the reads in MiXCR, one entry per CDR3 protein. The table records a few thousand distinct CDR3 sequences, 20% of them present only once. Sequenced input: CD4+ T cells from bronchoalveolar lavage. These receptors came from a human donor with sarcoidosis (Löfgren's syndrome or another form), or a control subject (not recorded which). Both conserved end residues are part of each CDR3. The D gene is left open where the match is weak. Clone size appears in some rows only: once, few, many, or a class for an expanded clone.

CDR3 protein: CASSLGFGVINEQFF
CDR3 DNA: TGTGCCAGCAGCTTAGGCTTTGGGGTGATCAATGAGCAGTTCTTC
D gene: -
clone size: many
J gene: TRBJ2-1
V gene: TRBV7-2

CDR3 protein: CASSAYTLGTDTQYF
CDR3 DNA: TGTGCCAGCAGTGCCTACACCTTAGGCACAGATACGCAGTATTTT
D gene: -
clone size: large
J gene: TRBJ2-3
V gene: TRBV27

CDR3 protein: CASSLGRTMNTEAFF
CDR3 DNA: TGTGCCAGCAGCCTAGGACGGACGATGAACACTGAAGCTTTCTTT
D gene: -
clone size: medium-sized
J gene: TRBJ1-1
V gene: TRBV7-2

CDR3 protein: CASSLRVAGGTSTDTQCF
CDR3 DNA: -
D gene: -
clone size: -
J gene: TRBJ2-3
V gene: TRBV11-2

CDR3 protein: CASSEQVSYQPQHF
CDR3 DNA: TGTGCCAGCAGTGAACAGGTTTCTTATCAGCCCCAGCATTTT
D gene: -
clone size: many
J gene: TRBJ1-5
V gene: TRBV6-1

CDR3 protein: CASSETEETQYF
CDR3 DNA: TGTGCCAGCAGTGAAACAGAAGAGACCCAGTACTTC
D gene: -
clone size: large
J gene: TRBJ2-5
V gene: TRBV2

CDR3 protein: CAVSSRRGTKPGPYEQYF
CDR3 DNA: TGTGCCGTCAGCTCCCGGAGAGGAACAAAACCGGGACCCTACGAGCAGTACTTC
D gene: -
clone size: -
J gene: TRBJ2-7
V gene: TRBV10-3

CDR3 protein: CASSQRGLAGEDTQYF
CDR3 DNA: TGCGCCAGCAGCCAAAGGGGACTAGCGGGAGAAGATACGCAGTATTTT
D gene: TRBD2
clone size: large
J gene: TRBJ2-3
V gene: TRBV4-1

CDR3 protein: CASSFSGREREQYF
CDR3 DNA: TGTGCCAGCAGTTTTAGCGGGAGGGAAAGGGAGCAGTACTTC
D gene: TRBD2
clone size: large
J gene: TRBJ2-7
V gene: TRBV27

CDR3 protein: CASSYVPGANVLTF
CDR3 DNA: TGTGCCAGCAGTTACGTCCCTGGGGCCAACGTCCTGACTTTC
D gene: -
clone size: many
J gene: TRBJ2-6
V gene: TRBV6-6

CDR3 protein: CASSPTNGYTF
CDR3 DNA: TGTGCCAGCAGTCCAACGAATGGCTACACCTTC
D gene: -
clone size: medium-sized
J gene: TRBJ1-2
V gene: TRBV12-3/TRBV12-4

CDR3 protein: CSVGIFANEKLFF
CDR3 DNA: TGCAGCGTCGGCATTTTTGCTAATGAAAAACTGTTTTTT
D gene: -
clone size: many
J gene: TRBJ1-4
V gene: TRBV29-1

CDR3 protein: CAISESVDDEQYF
CDR3 DNA: TGTGCCATCAGTGAGTCGGTAGATGACGAGCAGTACTTC
D gene: -
clone size: medium-sized
J gene: TRBJ2-7
V gene: TRBV10-3

CDR3 protein: CASSLRTSSSTDTQYF
CDR3 DNA: TGTGCCAGCAGCCTTCGGACGTCCTCTAGCACAGATACGCAGTATTTT
D gene: -
clone size: many
J gene: TRBJ2-3
V gene: TRBV12-3/TRBV12-4

CDR3 protein: CASSELGSRDYGYTF
CDR3 DNA: TGTGCCAGCAGTGAACTGGGGTCCCGGGACTATGGCTACACCTTC
D gene: -
clone size: medium-sized
J gene: TRBJ1-2
V gene: TRBV2

CDR3 protein: CASSSPSGGKQETQYF
CDR3 DNA: TGTGCCAGCAGTTCTCCCAGCGGGGGGAAGCAAGAGACCCAGTACTTC
D gene: TRBD2
clone size: large
J gene: TRBJ2-5
V gene: TRBV6-2/TRBV6-3

CDR3 protein: CASSEEGREKLFF
CDR3 DNA: TGTGCCAGCAGTGAGGAGGGCCGGGAAAAACTGTTTTTT
D gene: -
clone size: large
J gene: TRBJ1-4
V gene: TRBV2

CDR3 protein: CASRPAGSTDTQYF
CDR3 DNA: TGTGCCAGCAGGCCCGCGGGAAGCACAGATACGCAGTATTTT
D gene: -
clone size: medium-sized
J gene: TRBJ2-3
V gene: TRBV6-1

CDR3 protein: CASSEVSRGEQYF
CDR3 DNA: TGTGCCAGCAGTGAAGTGAGCAGGGGCGAGCAGTACTTC
D gene: -
clone size: many
J gene: TRBJ2-7
V gene: TRBV2

CDR3 protein: CASTRLAGGPYEQYF
CDR3 DNA: TGTGCCAGCACCAGACTAGCGGGAGGCCCCTACGAGCAGTACTTC
D gene: TRBD2
clone size: many
J gene: TRBJ2-7
V gene: TRBV6-1

CDR3 protein: CASSSGRGAEEQYF
CDR3 DNA: TGTGCCAGCAGTTCAGGGCGGGGCGCAGAAGAGCAGTACTTC
D gene: -
clone size: large
J gene: TRBJ2-7
V gene: TRBV28

CDR3 protein: CASSRKLAGLNEQFF
CDR3 DNA: TGTGCAAGCAGTAGAAAACTAGCGGGTTTAAATGAGCAGTTCTTC
D gene: TRBD2
clone size: -
J gene: TRBJ2-1
V gene: TRBV6-2/TRBV6-3

CDR3 protein: CASNGRAINNEQFF
CDR3 DNA: TGTGCCAGCAACGGGAGGGCCATTAACAATGAGCAGTTCTTC
D gene: TRBD2
clone size: medium-sized
J gene: TRBJ2-1
V gene: TRBV6-1

CDR3 protein: CSARQAAQETQYF
CDR3 DNA: TGCAGTGCTAGACAGGCGGCCCAAGAGACCCAGTACTTC
D gene: -
clone size: medium-sized
J gene: TRBJ2-5
V gene: TRBV20-1

CDR3 protein: CASSPTGMGDQPQHF
CDR3 DNA: TGTGCCAGCAGCCCCACAGGGATGGGTGATCAGCCCCAGCATTTT
D gene: -
clone size: medium-sized
J gene: TRBJ1-5
V gene: TRBV7-9

CDR3 protein: CASSSFGRQETQYF
CDR3 DNA: TGTGCCAGCAGCTCTTTCGGGCGGCAAGAGACCCAGTACTTC
D gene: -
clone size: many
J gene: TRBJ2-5
V gene: TRBV7-9

CDR3 protein: CASMGRDTGELFF
CDR3 DNA: TGTGCCAGCATGGGCAGGGACACCGGGGAGCTGTTTTTT
D gene: -
clone size: large
J gene: TRBJ2-2
V gene: TRBV27

CDR3 protein: CAGSGPYQPQHF
CDR3 DNA: TGTGCTGGTTCGGGGCCCTATCAGCCCCAGCATTTT
D gene: -
clone size: -
J gene: TRBJ1-5
V gene: TRBV12-5

CDR3 protein: CSARDLASGSKHNEQFF
CDR3 DNA: TGCAGTGCTAGAGATTTGGCTAGCGGGTCCAAGCATAATGAGCAGTTCTTC
D gene: TRBD2
clone size: once
J gene: TRBJ2-1
V gene: TRBV20-1

CDR3 protein: CSARSERRGRSEQFF
CDR3 DNA: TGCAGTGCTAGGTCGGAACGTCGGGGCAGGAGTGAGCAGTTCTTC
D gene: -
clone size: medium-sized
J gene: TRBJ2-1
V gene: TRBV20-1

CDR3 protein: CSVDLEDRYNEQFF
CDR3 DNA: TGCAGCGTTGACCTCGAGGACAGATACAATGAGCAGTTCTTC
D gene: -
clone size: many
J gene: TRBJ2-1
V gene: TRBV29-1

CDR3 protein: CAISDMDRDEQLF
CDR3 DNA: TGTGCCATCAGTGACATGGACAGAGATGAGCAGCTCTTC
D gene: -
clone size: once
J gene: TRBJ2-1
V gene: TRBV24-1

CDR3 protein: CASNRQSGNTIYF
CDR3 DNA: TGTGCCAGCAACCGTCAATCCGGAAACACCATATATTTT
D gene: -
clone size: many
J gene: TRBJ1-3
V gene: TRBV7-9

CDR3 protein: CASSAARGTEAFF
CDR3 DNA: TGTGCCAGCAGTGCTGCGCGGGGCACTGAAGCTTTCTTT
D gene: -
clone size: medium-sized
J gene: TRBJ1-1
V gene: TRBV6-1

CDR3 protein: CASSLDRGNTIYF
CDR3 DNA: TGTGCCAGCAGCCTAGACAGGGGAAACACCATATATTTT
D gene: -
clone size: medium-sized
J gene: TRBJ1-3
V gene: TRBV5-4

CDR3 protein: CASSSPDILNTEAFF
CDR3 DNA: TGTGCCAGTAGTAGCCCTGACATTTTGAACACTGAAGCTTTCTTT
D gene: -
clone size: medium-sized
J gene: TRBJ1-1
V gene: TRBV19